The entry below describes one T cell receptor (beta chain). Grouping used clinical history reported by participants in a survey and questionnaire. Two negative PCRs, clearance, or symptom resolution characterized the recovered Cohort 3 donors. These data are taken from a study of blood T cell repertoires in COVID-19. Turning to the study itself: In each case, the material was cDNA or gDNA derived from T cells, B-cell-depleted T cells, or PBMCs.

In the original analysis: Scientists estimated how many nucleated cells there were by amplifying reference gene primers. The assay was immunoSEQ multiplex PCR, and TCRdb's table has in-frame clones only and misses some. The DNA gave D and trimming, while V, J and clone size come from that table. Seen here are roughly 220,000 clones, about 80% observed once, and the top ten hold 15%. This clonotype originated in a man aged 35 to 55 who had recovered from COVID-19. The specimen was PBMCs or T cells enriched from blood (not recorded which).

The chain's CDR3 is CASIGGARSTDTQYF. The CDR3 nucleotides read TGTGCCAGCATCGGGGGGGCGCGGAGCACAGATACGCAGTATTTT. The chain links TRBV28 to TRBJ2-3; 8 bases are shared with TRBD2. The CDR3 totals 15 residues. CDR1 MDHEN and CDR2 SYDVKM come from the germline V gene. J was trimmed by 0 bases and V by 7 bases; bases with no gene match: 6.